This is a list of T cell receptor beta chains from one sample in a study of blood T cell repertoires in COVID-19. Data came from immunoSEQ multiplex PCR; TCRdb stores just in-frame clones and leaves some out. The data contain under 300,000 clones, approximately 86% of them singletons. Material for sequencing was PBMCs or T cells enriched from blood (not recorded which). These receptors were obtained from a woman aged 30 to 39 with acute COVID-19. Both conserved end residues are part of each CDR3. The D gene is left open where the match is weak. Clone size is shown for a subset of rows, as once, few, many or a class of expanded clone.

v_call	j_call	d_call	clone_size	cdr3_nt	cdr3_aa
TRBV18	TRBJ1-1	TRBD1	once	TGTGCCAGCTCACTCGAGGGGGCGCGAGACACTGAAGCTTTCTTT	CASSLEGARDTEAFF
TRBV21-1	TRBJ1-2	-	-	TGTGCCAGCAGCAAAGTTCCGGGGTACTATGGCTACACCTTC	CASSKVPGYYGYTF
TRBV9	TRBJ2-5	TRBD2	once	TGTGCCAGCAGCCGTAGCGGGAGCCAAGAGACCCAGTACTTC	CASSRSGSQETQYF
TRBV3-1/TRBV3-2	TRBJ1-1	-	-	TGTGCCAGCGGGTATTGGGGGCAAAAGAACACTGAAGCTTTCTTT	CASGYWGQKNTEAFF
TRBV19	TRBJ2-2	TRBD2	-	TGTGCCAGTAGTATACGGGGGGTCCCACACGGGGAGCTGTTTTTT	CASSIRGVPHGELFF
TRBV18	TRBJ2-3	-	-	TGTGCCAGCTCACCACCCCCACAGGGCACAGATACGCAGTATTTT	CASSPPPQGTDTQYF
TRBV19	TRBJ2-7	-	once	TGTGCCAGTAGTATATCCCTTAATCGCGAGCAGTACTTC	CASSISLNREQYF
TRBV6-5	TRBJ2-7	-	-	TGTGCCAGCAGAATCCCAGGGCGGGGCGAGCAGTACTTC	CASRIPGRGEQYF
TRBV18	TRBJ2-5	TRBD2	-	TGTGCCAGCTCACCGCTCGCGGGGGGGCGAGAGACCCAGTACTTC	CASSPLAGGRETQYF
TRBV7-2	TRBJ2-1	TRBD2	-	TGTGCCAGCAGCTTTAGCGGGGGTAACTCCTACAATGAGCAGTTCTTC	CASSFSGGNSYNEQFF
TRBV2	TRBJ1-6	TRBD1	-	TGTGCCAGCTCCGGACAGGGTTCCTATAATTCACCCCTCCACTTT	CASSGQGSYNSPLHF
TRBV18	TRBJ1-1	TRBD1	-	TGTGCCAGCTCACCTAGACAGGGTAACACTGAAGCTTTCTTT	CASSPRQGNTEAFF
TRBV7-3	TRBJ1-2	-	-	TGTGCCAGCAGCTTAGACAGTGACTATGGCTACACCTTC	CASSLDSDYGYTF
TRBV7-3	TRBJ2-5	-	once	TGTGCCAGCAGCCCGACTGTTGGGGAGACCCAGTACTTC	CASSPTVGETQYF
TRBV6-5	TRBJ2-4	TRBD2	-	TGTGCCAGCAGTTACTCTGGGGGGGGGTCAAACATTCAGTACTTC	CASSYSGGGSNIQYF
TRBV3-1/TRBV3-2	TRBJ2-2	TRBD2	-	TGTGCCAGCAGGTCCACTAGCGGGAGACCCGGGGAGCTGTTTTTT	CASRSTSGRPGELFF
TRBV9	TRBJ1-5	TRBD1	-	TGTGCCAGCAGCTCAGACAGGGGTAGCAATCAGCCCCAGCATTTT	CASSSDRGSNQPQHF
TRBV7-8	TRBJ1-1	TRBD1	-	TGTGCCAGCAGCTTTGGACAGGGGGTTCCAATGAACACTGAAGCTTTCTTT	CASSFGQGVPMNTEAFF
TRBV7-3	TRBJ2-3	-	-	TGTGCCAGTAGGGCGGGACGCGCAGATACGCAGTATTTT	CASRAGRADTQYF
TRBV7-9	TRBJ2-3	TRBD2	few	TGTGCCAGCAGCTTAGGGTCGGGAGGGTCAGATACGCAGTATTTT	CASSLGSGGSDTQYF
TRBV9	TRBJ2-7	-	-	TGTGCCAGCAGCCTAGGCTATGGGCTGTTCTTC	CASSLGYGLFF
TRBV5-8	TRBJ1-4	-	-	TGTGCCGGAAGGGGAAAAGATGAAAAACTGTTTTTT	CAGRGKDEKLFF
TRBV5-1	TRBJ2-1	TRBD2	few	TGCGCCAGCAGCTCCCCGATTAGCGGGAGTAGCTCCTACAATGAGCAGTTCTTC	CASSSPISGSSSYNEQFF
TRBV19	TRBJ1-4	TRBD1	-	TGTGCCAGTAGGCCCCCCCACAGGGGGGTTAGTGAAAAACTGTTTTTT	CASRPPHRGVSEKLFF
TRBV28	TRBJ2-7	-	-	TGTGCCAGCAGTCCTGGTACACCATCCTACGAGCAGTACTTC	CASSPGTPSYEQYF
TRBV5-5	TRBJ1-1	-	-	TGTGCCAGCAGCTTGAATGGGGGGGAAGCTTTCTTT	CASSLNGGEAFF
TRBV5-6	TRBJ2-2	TRBD2	few	TGTGCCAGCAGCTTCTGGCAGTCGGGAGGGCCGGGTGGCGGGGAGCTGTTTTTT	CASSFWQSGGPGGGELFF
TRBV6-5	TRBJ1-2	TRBD1	-	TGTGCCAGCAGGCGAAACAGGGGAGGTGGCTACACCTTC	CASRRNRGGGYTF
TRBV10-1	TRBJ1-4	-	-	TGCGCCAGCAGTGATGCCAACACAGAAAAACTGTTTTTT	CASSDANTEKLFF
TRBV5-1	TRBJ2-7	TRBD2	-	TGCGCCAGCAGCCCTGGGGGGGGTTCCTACGAGCAGTACTTC	CASSPGGGSYEQYF
TRBV11-2	TRBJ1-6	TRBD1	-	TGTGCCAGCAGACAACAGGGGGCGGATAATTCACCCCTCCACTTT	CASRQQGADNSPLHF
TRBV28	TRBJ2-3	-	once	TGTGCCAGCAGTTTTGGGGCCGTAGCCCGCTCTAGCACAGATACGCAGTATTTT	CASSFGAVARSSTDTQYF
TRBV28	TRBJ2-7	TRBD1	once	TGTGCCAGCAGTTTACCCACAGGGGGCAATGACCCCTACGAGCAGTACTTC	CASSLPTGGNDPYEQYF
TRBV19	TRBJ2-7	TRBD1	-	TGTGCCAGTAGTATAGCGCACAGGGGGCGAAGCGAGCAGTACTTC	CASSIAHRGRSEQYF
TRBV6-2/TRBV6-3	TRBJ2-7	-	once	TGTGCCAGCAGTTACTTCGGGGGCTCCTACGAGCAGTACTTC	CASSYFGGSYEQYF
TRBV6-5	TRBJ1-5	-	-	TGTGCCAGCAGTTACTCACTGGGCAGGGATCAGCCCCAGCATTTT	CASSYSLGRDQPQHF
TRBV7-8	TRBJ2-1	-	-	TGTGCCAGCAGCCCCACGGGATTGGGTGCCCGCTCCTACAATGAGCAGTTCTTC	CASSPTGLGARSYNEQFF
TRBV27	TRBJ2-5	TRBD1	-	TGTGCCAGCAGACAGGACAGGGGATTAGTCCAAGAGACCCAGTACTTC	CASRQDRGLVQETQYF
TRBV28	TRBJ1-5	-	-	TGTGCCAGCAGTCATCGGGGGGCCCTTAATCAGCCCCAGCATTTT	CASSHRGALNQPQHF
TRBV6-5	TRBJ1-2	-	-	TGTGCCAGCAGTTATCGGTCAGGGCAGGGCTACACCTTC	CASSYRSGQGYTF
TRBV5-6	TRBJ2-5	TRBD2	-	TGTGCCAGCAGCTTCGGACTAGCGGTTGAAGAGACCCAGTACTTC	CASSFGLAVEETQYF
TRBV13	TRBJ2-1	-	-	TGTGCCAGCAGCTTACCTGTCTACAATGAGCAGTTCTTC	CASSLPVYNEQFF
TRBV11-3	TRBJ2-3	TRBD2	-	TGTGCCAGCAGCGCAGGAACCCGGACTAGCGGGATCACAGATACGCAGTATTTT	CASSAGTRTSGITDTQYF